A single sample gave rise to the 5 T cell receptor beta chains below, sequenced in a study of control samples from healthy donors and cancer patients. TCRdb keeps only in-frame clones here, not all; method: immunoSEQ multiplex PCR. The sample yields approximately 180,000 clones, 91% seen once. The sequencing sample was made of blood. These receptors originate from a woman between 40 and 50 years old in good health.

The chain couples TRBV11-2 to TRBJ2-1; D uncertain. V lost 2 bases to trimming and J lost 2 bases, with 7 bases between them. CDR1 and CDR2 (germline): SGHAT, FQNNGV. This CDR3 region has 14 residues. CDR3 amino acids: CASSLSTAYNEQFF. CDR3 DNA sequence: TGTGCCAGCAGCTTAAGTACAGCCTACAATGAGCAGTTCTTC.

V usage is TRBV6-1 and J usage is TRBJ1-2; tentatively, D is TRBD1 (5 bases). CDR1 MNHNS and CDR2 SASEGT come from the germline V gene. The V end lost 0 bases, the J end lost 3 bases, and 14 bases lay between the germline ends. The CDR3 spans 16 residues. The CDR3 nucleotides read TGTGCCAGCAGTGAAGCGCTCGACAGACAGTACTATGGCTACACCTTC. Protein sequence: CASSEALDRQYYGYTF.

The chain joins TRBV15 to TRBJ1-1, with 8 bases aligning to TRBD1. The germline gives CDR1 LNHNV, CDR2 YYDKDF (reference sequence). Trimming took 5 bases from V and 4 from J; bases not matched to a gene: 3. The CDR3 spans 13 residues. For the CDR3, the DNA is TGTGCCACCAGCCGACAGGGGATCACTGAAGCTTTCTTT. Translating it yields CATSRQGITEAFF.

The chain joins TRBV19 to TRBJ1-2; no clear D. This CDR3 comprises 12 residues. V was clipped by 5 bases and J by 4 bases, with 8 bases between them. Germline V gene data show CDR1 as LNHDA and CDR2 as SQIVND (reference sequence). CDR3 amino acids: CASSYHSYGYTF. The CDR3 DNA reads as TGTGCCAGTAGTTACCACAGCTATGGCTACACCTTC.

The gene calls are TRBV7-6 and TRBJ2-1, with D hard to call. This CDR3 is 14 amino acids long. Germline V gives CDR1 SGHVS, CDR2 FNYEAQ. The V end was cut by 1 base, the J end by 7 bases, with 11 bases between. CDR3 DNA: TGTGCCAGCAGCTTAGGGAACGGAGAAAATGAGCAGTTCTTC. Translating it yields CASSLGNGENEQFF.